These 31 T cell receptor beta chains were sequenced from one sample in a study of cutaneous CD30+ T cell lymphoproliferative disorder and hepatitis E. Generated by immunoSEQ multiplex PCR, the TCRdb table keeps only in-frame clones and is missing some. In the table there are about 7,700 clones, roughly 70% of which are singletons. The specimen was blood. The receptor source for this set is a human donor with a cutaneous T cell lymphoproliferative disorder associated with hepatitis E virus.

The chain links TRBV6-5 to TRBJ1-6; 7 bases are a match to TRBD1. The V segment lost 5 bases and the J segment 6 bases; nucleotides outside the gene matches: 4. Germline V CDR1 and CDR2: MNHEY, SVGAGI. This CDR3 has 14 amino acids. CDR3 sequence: CASSGDSGNSPLHF. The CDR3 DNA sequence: TGTGCCAGCAGTGGGGACAGCGGTAATTCACCCCTCCACTTT.

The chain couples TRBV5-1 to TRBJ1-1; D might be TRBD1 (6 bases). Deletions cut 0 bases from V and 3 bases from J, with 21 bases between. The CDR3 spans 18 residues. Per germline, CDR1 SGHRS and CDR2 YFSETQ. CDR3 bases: TGCGCCAGCAGCTTGGTGGCCAGGGGAGGGGCTATGGACACTGAAGCTTTCTTT. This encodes CASSLVARGGAMDTEAFF.

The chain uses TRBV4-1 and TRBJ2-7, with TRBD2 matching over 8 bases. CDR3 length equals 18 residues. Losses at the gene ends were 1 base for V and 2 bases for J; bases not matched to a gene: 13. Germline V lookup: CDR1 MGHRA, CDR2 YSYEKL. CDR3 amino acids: CASSQGASGQGMTYEQYF. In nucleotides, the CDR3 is TGCGCCAGCAGCCAAGGGGCTAGCGGGCAGGGAATGACCTACGAGCAGTACTTC.

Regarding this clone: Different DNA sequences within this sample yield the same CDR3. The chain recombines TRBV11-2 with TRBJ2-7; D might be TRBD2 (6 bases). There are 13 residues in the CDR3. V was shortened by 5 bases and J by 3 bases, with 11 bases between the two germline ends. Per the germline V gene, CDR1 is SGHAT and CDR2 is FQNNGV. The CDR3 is CASSLGTHYEQYF. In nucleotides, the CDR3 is TGTGCCAGCAGCCTCGGGACTCACTACGAGCAGTACTTC.

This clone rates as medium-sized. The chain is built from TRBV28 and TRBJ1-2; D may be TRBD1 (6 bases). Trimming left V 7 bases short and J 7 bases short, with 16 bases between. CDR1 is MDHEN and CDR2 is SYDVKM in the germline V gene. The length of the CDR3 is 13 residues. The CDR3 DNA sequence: TGTGCCAGCACCGGGGGGGGCGGGAGTGGCTACACCTTC. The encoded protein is CASTGGGGSGYTF.

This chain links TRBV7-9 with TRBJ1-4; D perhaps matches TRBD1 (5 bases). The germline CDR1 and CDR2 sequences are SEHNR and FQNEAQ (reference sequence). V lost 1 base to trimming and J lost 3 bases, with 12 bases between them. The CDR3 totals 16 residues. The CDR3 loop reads CASSLVYGASNEKLFF. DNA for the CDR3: TGTGCCAGCAGCTTAGTGTACGGGGCCTCTAATGAAAAACTGTTTTTT.

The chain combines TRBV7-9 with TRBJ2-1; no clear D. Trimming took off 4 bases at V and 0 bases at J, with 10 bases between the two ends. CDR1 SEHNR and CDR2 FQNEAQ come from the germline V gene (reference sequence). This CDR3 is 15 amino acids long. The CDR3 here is CASSSTVSSYNEQFF. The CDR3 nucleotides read TGTGCCAGCAGCTCCACAGTGAGCTCCTACAATGAGCAGTTCTTC.

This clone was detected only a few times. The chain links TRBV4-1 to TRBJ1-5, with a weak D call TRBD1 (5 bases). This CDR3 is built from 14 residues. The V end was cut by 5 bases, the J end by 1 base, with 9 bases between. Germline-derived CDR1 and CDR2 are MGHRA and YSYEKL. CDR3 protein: CASSSGGSNQPQHF. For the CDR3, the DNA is TGCGCCAGCAGCTCGGGGGGAAGCAATCAGCCCCAGCATTTT.

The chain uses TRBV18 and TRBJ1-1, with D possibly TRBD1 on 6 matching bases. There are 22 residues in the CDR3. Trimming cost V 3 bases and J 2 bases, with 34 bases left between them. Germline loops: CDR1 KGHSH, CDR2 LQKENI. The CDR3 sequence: CASSPTGNLVLRTDSLNTEAFF. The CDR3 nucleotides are TGTGCCAGCTCACCTACCGGTAACCTCGTCCTAAGGACAGATTCCCTCAACACTGAAGCTTTCTTT.

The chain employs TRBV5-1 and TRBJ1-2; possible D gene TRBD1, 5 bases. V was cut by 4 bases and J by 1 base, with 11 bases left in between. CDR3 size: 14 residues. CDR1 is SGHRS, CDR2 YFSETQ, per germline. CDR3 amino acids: CASSLTGDNYGYTF. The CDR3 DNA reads TGCGCCAGCAGCCTAACGGGGGATAACTATGGCTACACCTTC.

CDR3 sequence (DNA): TGTGCCAGCAGCTTGGCTAGCACTTTTAACTATGGCTACACCTTC. Translation: CASSLASTFNYGYTF. The chain combines TRBV5-8 with TRBJ1-2; D unclear. The germline CDR1 and CDR2 sequences are SGHTS and YDEGEE. Trimming took off 0 bases at V and 1 base at J, with 10 bases between the two ends. The CDR3 length is 15 residues. The complete variable domain, with remaining parts taken from reference TRBV5-8 and TRBJ1-2, reads EAGVTQSPTHLIKTRGQQATLRCSPISGHTSVYWYQQALGLGLQFLLWYDEGEERNRGNFPPRFSGRQFPNYSSELNVNALELEDSALYLCASSLASTFNYGYTFGSGTRLTVV.

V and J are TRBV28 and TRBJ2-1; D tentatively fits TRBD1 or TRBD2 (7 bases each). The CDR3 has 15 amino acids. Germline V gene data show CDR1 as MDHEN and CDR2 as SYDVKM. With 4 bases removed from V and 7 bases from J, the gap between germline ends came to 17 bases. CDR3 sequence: CASSSGGVGRNEQFF. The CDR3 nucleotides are TGTGCCAGCAGTTCAGGGGGGGTAGGTCGGAATGAGCAGTTCTTC.

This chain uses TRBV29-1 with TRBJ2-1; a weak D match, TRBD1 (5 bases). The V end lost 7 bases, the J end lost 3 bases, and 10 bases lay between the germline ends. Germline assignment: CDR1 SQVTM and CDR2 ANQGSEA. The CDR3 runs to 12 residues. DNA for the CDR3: TGCAGCGCTACAGGAGACTACAATGAGCAGTTCTTC. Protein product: CSATGDYNEQFF.

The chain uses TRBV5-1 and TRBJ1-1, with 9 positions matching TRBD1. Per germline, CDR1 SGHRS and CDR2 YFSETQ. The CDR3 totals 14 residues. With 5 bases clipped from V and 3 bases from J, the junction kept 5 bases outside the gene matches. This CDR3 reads CASRPGQGYTEAFF. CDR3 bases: TGCGCCAGCAGGCCGGGACAGGGCTACACTGAAGCTTTCTTT.

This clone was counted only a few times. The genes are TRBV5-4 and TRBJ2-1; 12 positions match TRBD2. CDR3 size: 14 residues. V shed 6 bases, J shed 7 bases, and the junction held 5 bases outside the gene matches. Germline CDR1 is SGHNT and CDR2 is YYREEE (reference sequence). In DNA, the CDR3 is TGTGCCAGCACCCTAGCGGGAGGGCGTAATGAGCAGTTCTTC. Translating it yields CASTLAGGRNEQFF. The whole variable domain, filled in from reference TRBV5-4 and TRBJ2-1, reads ETGVTQSPTHLIKTRGQQVTLRCSSQSGHNTVSWYQQALGQGPQFIFQYYREEENGRGNFPPRFSGLQFPNYSSELNVNALELDDSALYLCASTLAGGRNEQFFGPGTRLTVL.

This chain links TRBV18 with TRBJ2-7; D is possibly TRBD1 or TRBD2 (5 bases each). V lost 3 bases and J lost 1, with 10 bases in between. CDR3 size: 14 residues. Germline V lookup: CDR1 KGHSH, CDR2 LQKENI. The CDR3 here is CASSPGTDSYEQYF. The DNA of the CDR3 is TGTGCCAGCTCACCCGGGACCGATTCCTACGAGCAGTACTTC.

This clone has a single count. The CDR3 protein is CASSLRAGGQYF. The CDR3 DNA reads as TGTGCCAGCAGCTTGAGGGCCGGGGGCCAGTATTTT. This chain uses TRBV5-6 with TRBJ2-3; TRBD1 or TRBD2 may be the D gene (6 bases each). V gave up 1 base and J gave up 12 bases, with 12 bases separating them. The CDR3 covers 12 residues. The germline CDR1 and CDR2 sequences are SGHDT and YYEEEE. Supplemented by reference TRBV5-6 and TRBJ2-3, the full variable domain reads DAGVTQSPTHLIKTRGQQVTLRCSPKSGHDTVSWYQQALGQGPQFIFQYYEEEERQRGNFPDRFSGHQFPNYSSELNVNALLLGDSALYLCASSLRAGGQYFGPGTRLTVL.

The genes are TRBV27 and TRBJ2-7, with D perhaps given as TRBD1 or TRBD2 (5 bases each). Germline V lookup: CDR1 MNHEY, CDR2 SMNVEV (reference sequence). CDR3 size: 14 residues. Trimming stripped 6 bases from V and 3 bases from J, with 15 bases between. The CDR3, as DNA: TGTGCCAGCAGCCCCTCCGGGACCCTCTACGAGCAGTACTTC. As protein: CASSPSGTLYEQYF.

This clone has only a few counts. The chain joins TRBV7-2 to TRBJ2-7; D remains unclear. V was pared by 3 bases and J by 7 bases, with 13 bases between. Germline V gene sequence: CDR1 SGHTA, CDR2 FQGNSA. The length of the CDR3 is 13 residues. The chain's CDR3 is CASSFFLWQEQYF. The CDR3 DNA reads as TGTGCCAGCAGCTTTTTCTTGTGGCAGGAGCAGTACTTC.

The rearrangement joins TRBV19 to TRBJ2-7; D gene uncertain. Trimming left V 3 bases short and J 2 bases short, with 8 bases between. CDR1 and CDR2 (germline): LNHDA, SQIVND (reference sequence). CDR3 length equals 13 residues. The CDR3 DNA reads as TGTGCCAGTAGTATGGGCCATCCCTACGAGCAGTACTTC. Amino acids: CASSMGHPYEQYF.

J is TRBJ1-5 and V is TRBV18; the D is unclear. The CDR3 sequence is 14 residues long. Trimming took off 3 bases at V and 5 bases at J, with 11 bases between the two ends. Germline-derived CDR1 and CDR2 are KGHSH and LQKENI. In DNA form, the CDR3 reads TGTGCCAGCTCACCTCCATTGTTCGATCAGCCCCAGCATTTT. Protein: CASSPPLFDQPQHF.

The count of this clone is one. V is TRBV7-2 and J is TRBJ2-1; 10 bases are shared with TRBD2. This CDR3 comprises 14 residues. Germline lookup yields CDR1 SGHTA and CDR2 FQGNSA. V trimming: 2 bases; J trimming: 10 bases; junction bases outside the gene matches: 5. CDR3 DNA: TGTGCCAGCAGCTTAAATGGACTAGCGGACGAGCAGTTCTTC. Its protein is CASSLNGLADEQFF.

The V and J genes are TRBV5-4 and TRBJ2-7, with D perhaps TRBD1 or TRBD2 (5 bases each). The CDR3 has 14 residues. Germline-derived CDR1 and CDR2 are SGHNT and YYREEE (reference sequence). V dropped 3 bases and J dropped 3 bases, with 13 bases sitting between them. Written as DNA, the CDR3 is TGTGCCAGCAGCTCGGGACGGACACTCTACGAGCAGTACTTC. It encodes CASSSGRTLYEQYF.

This CDR3 reads CASSDTGTEQFF. CDR3 nucleotide sequence: TGCGCCAGCAGCGATACTGGGACTGAGCAGTTCTTC. This rearrangement joins TRBV5-1 to TRBJ2-1, with D possibly called TRBD1 or TRBD2 (5 bases each). Germline CDR1 is SGHRS and CDR2 is YFSETQ. Trimming took 4 bases from V and 9 from J, leaving 11 bases between them. CDR3 length equals 12 residues.

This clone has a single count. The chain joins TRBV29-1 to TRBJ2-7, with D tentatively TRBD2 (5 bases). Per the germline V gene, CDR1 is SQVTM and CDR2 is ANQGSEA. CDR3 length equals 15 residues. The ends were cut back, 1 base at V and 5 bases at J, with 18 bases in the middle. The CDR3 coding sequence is TGCAGCGTTGAAGGGGCTAGCCCGGGAATCGACGAGCAGTACTTC. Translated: CSVEGASPGIDEQYF.

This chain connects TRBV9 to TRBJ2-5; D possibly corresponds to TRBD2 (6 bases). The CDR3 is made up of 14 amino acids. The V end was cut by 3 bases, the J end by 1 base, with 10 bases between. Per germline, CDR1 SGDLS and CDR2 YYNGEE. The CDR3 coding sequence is TGTGCCAGCAGCGCGCGGGACTTCCAAGAGACCCAGTACTTC. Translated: CASSARDFQETQYF.

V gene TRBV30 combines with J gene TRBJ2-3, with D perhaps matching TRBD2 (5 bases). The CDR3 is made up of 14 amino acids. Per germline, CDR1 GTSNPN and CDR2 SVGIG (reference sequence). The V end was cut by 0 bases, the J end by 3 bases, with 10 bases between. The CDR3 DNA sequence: TGTGCCTGGAGTGTGGTAACGGGGACAGATACGCAGTATTTT. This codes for CAWSVVTGTDTQYF.

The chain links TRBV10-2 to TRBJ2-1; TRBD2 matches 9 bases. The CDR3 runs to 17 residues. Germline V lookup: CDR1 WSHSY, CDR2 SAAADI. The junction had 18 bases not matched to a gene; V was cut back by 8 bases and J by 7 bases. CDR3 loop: CASGLLHLAGSGNEQFF. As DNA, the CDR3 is TGCGCCAGCGGTCTCCTCCACCTAGCGGGGTCAGGGAATGAGCAGTTCTTC.

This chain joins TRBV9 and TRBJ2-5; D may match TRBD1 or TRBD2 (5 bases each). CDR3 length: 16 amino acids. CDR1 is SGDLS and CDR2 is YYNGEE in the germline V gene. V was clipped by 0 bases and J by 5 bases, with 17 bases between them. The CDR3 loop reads CASSVDRDPLRETQYF. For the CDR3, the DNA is TGTGCCAGCAGCGTAGACCGGGACCCCCTCCGGGAGACCCAGTACTTC.

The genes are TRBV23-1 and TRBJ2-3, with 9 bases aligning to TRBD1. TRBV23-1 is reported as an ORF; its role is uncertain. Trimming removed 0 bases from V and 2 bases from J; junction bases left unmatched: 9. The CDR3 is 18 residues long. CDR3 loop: CASSQSMARTGATDTQYF. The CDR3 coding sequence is TGCGCCAGCAGTCAATCGATGGCGCGGACAGGGGCCACAGATACGCAGTATTTT.

The chain's CDR3 is CTSSPWGGEQYF. The CDR3 DNA sequence: TGCACCAGCAGCCCCTGGGGGGGCGAGCAGTACTTC. V usage is TRBV1 and J usage is TRBJ2-7; the D call in the table, TRBD2, was not verified against the DNA. TRBV1 is a documented pseudogene. The CDR3 is 12 residues long.